The entry below gives a single T cell receptor (beta chain) sequence along with its context. Its antigen is not identified. Patients had received no treatment of any kind before thyroid surgery. V gave up 8 bases and J gave up 0 bases; unmatched junction bases: 6. CDR3 size: 15 residues. This sample was taken from a study of metastatic and nonmetastatic thyroid tumors. About the study: A comparison of repertoires was made across blood and tumor or nodule tissue from malignant and benign thyroid patients.

Whole-study findings and limits: Benign nodules were reported to have significantly lower TCR beta diversity than malignant thyroid tumors, in blood and tumor.

Original processing notes: For papillary thyroid cancer, a distant-metastasis classifier was constructed from CDR3 differences observed across clinicopathological groups. MiXCR reprocessed the PCR reads for TCRdb. TCRdb, not the authors, supplied the V and J calls. The sample has under 5,000 clones; approximately 35% are singletons. V is TRBV12-3 or TRBV12-4 and J is TRBJ2-1; 8 bases match TRBD2. Sequencing input: tumor tissue. This sequence originates from a male donor with papillary thyroid cancer or a benign thyroid nodule (not recorded which). Some clones in this sample may be carry-over from other donors' samples. Written as DNA, the CDR3 is TGTGCCAGCTTCATAGCGGGGAGCTCCTACAATGAGCAGTTCTTC. It translates to CASFIAGSSYNEQFF.